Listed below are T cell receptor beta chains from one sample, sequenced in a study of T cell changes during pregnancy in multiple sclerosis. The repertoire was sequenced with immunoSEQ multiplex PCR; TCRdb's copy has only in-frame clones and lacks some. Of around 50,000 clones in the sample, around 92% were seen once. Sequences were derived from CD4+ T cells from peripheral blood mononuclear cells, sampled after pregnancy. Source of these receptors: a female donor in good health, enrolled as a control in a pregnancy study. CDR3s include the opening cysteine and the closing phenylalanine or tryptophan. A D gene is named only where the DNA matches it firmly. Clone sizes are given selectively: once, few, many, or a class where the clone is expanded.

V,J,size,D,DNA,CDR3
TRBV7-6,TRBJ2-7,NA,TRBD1,TGTGCCAGCAGTTACCAGGGGGCTTCCTCCTCCGAGCAGTACTTC,CASSYQGASSSEQYF
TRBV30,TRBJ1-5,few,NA,TGTGCCTGGAACGGGGAAACGGCCGAGCCCCAGCATTTT,CAWNGETAEPQHF
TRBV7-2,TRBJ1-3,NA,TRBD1,TGTGCCAGCAGCACGGGACAGGCTGGAAACACCATATATTTT,CASSTGQAGNTIYF
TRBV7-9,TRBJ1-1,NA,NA,TGTGCCAGCAGCTTGAGGGAGTACAGGGCCACTGAAGCTTTCTTT,CASSLREYRATEAFF
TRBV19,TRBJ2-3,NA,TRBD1,TGTGCCAGTAGTATGCGTAAGACAGGGGGCGGAGATACGCAGTATTTT,CASSMRKTGGGDTQYF
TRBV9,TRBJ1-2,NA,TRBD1,TGTGCCAGCAGCGTAGGAGGGACAGGGGGCGTAGGCTACACCTTC,CASSVGGTGGVGYTF
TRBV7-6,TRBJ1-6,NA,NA,TGTGCCAGCAGCGGCGGGGGGTTCCAAAGGCCCCTCCACTTT,CASSGGGFQRPLHF
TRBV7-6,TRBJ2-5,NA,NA,TGTGCCAGCAGCTTAGAACAGCAAGAGACCCAGTACTTC,CASSLEQQETQYF
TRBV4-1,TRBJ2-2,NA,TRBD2,TGCGCCAGCAGCCAACTAGCGGGGGGACTCCAGACCGGGGAGCTGTTTTTT,CASSQLAGGLQTGELFF
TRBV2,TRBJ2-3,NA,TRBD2,TGTGCCAGCAGTCAGACTAGCGGAACAACAGATACGCAGTATTTT,CASSQTSGTTDTQYF
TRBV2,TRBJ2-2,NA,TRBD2,TGTGCCAGCAAGCTACTAGCGGGGGATTACACCGGGGAGCTGTTTTTT,CASKLLAGDYTGELFF
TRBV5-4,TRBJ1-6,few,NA,TGTGCCAGCAGCTTGGCCCGGGGGAGCAATTCACCCCTCCACTTT,CASSLARGSNSPLHF
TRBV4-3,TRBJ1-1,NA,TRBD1,TGCGCCAGCAGCCAAACGAGACAGGGAAGGACTGAAGCTTTCTTT,CASSQTRQGRTEAFF
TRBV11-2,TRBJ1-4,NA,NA,TGTGCCAGCAGCTTAGAACGGAATGAAAAACTGTTTTTT,CASSLERNEKLFF
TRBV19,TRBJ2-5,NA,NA,TGTGCCAGTTCTCCAACTACCGGGGAGACCCAGTACTTC,CASSPTTGETQYF
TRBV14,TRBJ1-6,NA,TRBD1,TGTGCCAGCAGCTCTCCTCGGGACAGATATTCACCCCTCCACTTT,CASSSPRDRYSPLHF
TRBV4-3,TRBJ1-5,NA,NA,TGCGCCAGCAGCCAGGAGTATAGCAATCAGCCCCAGCATTTT,CASSQEYSNQPQHF
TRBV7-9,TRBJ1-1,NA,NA,TGTGCCAGCAATCCAACGGGGGTGGCTTTCTTT,CASNPTGVAFF
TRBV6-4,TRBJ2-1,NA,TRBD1,TGTGCCAGCAGTGACCAAGGACAGGGGGTTGAGCAGTTCTTC,CASSDQGQGVEQFF
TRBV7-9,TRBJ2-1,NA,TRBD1,TGTGCCAGCAGCCCGCACAGGGGAGAATCCTACAATGAGCAGTTCTTC,CASSPHRGESYNEQFF
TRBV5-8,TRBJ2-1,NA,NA,TGTGCCAGCAGCTTGTCCCGCGGGAATGAGCAGTTCTTC,CASSLSRGNEQFF
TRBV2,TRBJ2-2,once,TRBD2,TGTGCCAGCAGGGAGCGGGGGAGCTATGGCACCGGGGAGCTGTTTTTT,CASRERGSYGTGELFF
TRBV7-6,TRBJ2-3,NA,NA,TGTGCCAGCAGCTTGGGAGCCGATACGCAGTATTTT,CASSLGADTQYF
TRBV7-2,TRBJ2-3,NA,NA,TGTGCCAGCAGCTCCAGGGTGTCGAGTGGAGATACGCAGTATTTT,CASSSRVSSGDTQYF
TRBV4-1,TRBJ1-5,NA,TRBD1,TGCGCCAGCAGCCAAGGGGACAGGGGGATTCGCAATCAGCCCCAGCATTTT,CASSQGDRGIRNQPQHF
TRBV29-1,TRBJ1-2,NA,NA,TGCAGCGGCGGGGATTATGGCTACACCTTC,CSGGDYGYTF
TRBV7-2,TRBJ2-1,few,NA,TGTGCCAGCAGCTTAACAGACCCCGGGAGCTCCTACAATGAGCAGTTCTTC,CASSLTDPGSSYNEQFF